The rows below give T cell receptor beta chains drawn from one sample of a study of blood T cell repertoires in COVID-19. Sequencing used immunoSEQ multiplex PCR; TCRdb keeps in-frame clones, though not all of them. The sample has approximately 110,000 clones; less than 90% are singletons. Sequenced sample: peripheral blood. The receptors derive from a man in his fifties with acute or convalescent COVID-19. Each CDR3 is given with its conserved first and last residue. The order of the fields is clone size, J gene, V gene, D gene, CDR3 length, CDR3 protein, CDR3 DNA. A D gene is named only where the DNA matches it firmly. Clone size is shown for a subset of rows, as once, few, many or a class of expanded clone.

once,TRBJ2-7,TRBV7-2,TRBD1,14,CASTYPGQLYEQYF,TGTGCCAGCACCTACCCGGGACAGCTATACGAGCAGTACTTC
few,TRBJ1-4,TRBV27,-,15,CASSFTQETNEKLFF,TGTGCCAGCAGTTTTACACAGGAGACTAATGAAAAACTGTTTTTT
few,TRBJ2-3,TRBV30,TRBD2,18,CACAGSKFSGGATDTQYF,TGTGCCTGCGCGGGTTCAAAATTTAGCGGGGGGGCCACAGATACGCAGTATTTT
-,TRBJ2-1,TRBV3-1/TRBV3-2,TRBD2,17,CASSQRRSGIPYNEQFF,TGTGCCAGCAGCCAAAGGCGGAGCGGGATCCCCTACAATGAGCAGTTCTTC
-,TRBJ1-4,TRBV30,TRBD1,14,CAWSVRDRYEKLFF,TGTGCCTGGAGTGTAAGGGACAGGTATGAAAAACTGTTTTTT
-,TRBJ1-6,TRBV19,TRBD1,14,CASSTGTGFTPLHF,TGTGCCAGTAGTACCGGGACAGGTTTTACACCCCTCCACTTT
-,TRBJ2-5,TRBV18,-,15,CASSPPSRVWETQYF,TGTGCCAGCTCACCACCCTCCCGAGTATGGGAGACCCAGTACTTC
-,TRBJ2-1,TRBV2,TRBD2,16,CASSEGRTRFSNEQFF,TGTGCCAGCAGTGAAGGCCGGACTAGATTTTCCAATGAGCAGTTCTTC
-,TRBJ2-7,TRBV5-4,-,13,CASSLSPTEEQYF,TGTGCCAGCAGCTTGTCTCCGACAGAAGAGCAGTACTTC
-,TRBJ2-7,TRBV6-1,-,14,CASSEGREMDEQYF,TGTGCCAGCAGTGAGGGCAGGGAAATGGACGAGCAGTACTTC
few,TRBJ2-5,TRBV27,-,15,CASSPGLSREETQYF,TGTGCCAGCAGTCCCGGACTTTCCAGAGAGGAGACCCAGTACTTC
-,TRBJ2-2,TRBV16,-,17,CASSQRGRTENTGELFF,TGTGCCAGCAGCCAAAGGGGTAGGACAGAGAACACCGGGGAGCTGTTTTTT
-,TRBJ1-3,TRBV11-3,-,13,CASSLNRVNTIYF,TGTGCCAGCAGCTTAAATCGCGTAAACACCATATATTTT
-,TRBJ2-1,TRBV18,-,17,CASSPPDSASGYNEQFF,TGTGCCAGCTCACCACCCGATAGCGCCTCGGGCTACAATGAGCAGTTCTTC
-,TRBJ1-2,TRBV29-1,TRBD1,13,CSVTHRGRDGYTF,TGCAGCGTTACACACAGGGGGCGCGATGGCTACACCTTC
-,TRBJ2-1,TRBV7-3,-,14,CASSLRPSRNEQFF,TGTGCCAGCAGCTTACGGCCTAGCCGGAATGAGCAGTTCTTC